The 10 T cell receptor beta chains listed next were all sequenced from one sample in a study of regulatory T cells in long-lasting Graves disease. Time point denoted: newly diagnosed GD, antithyroid drugs for less than 3 months. Isolated PBMC RNA provided the starting material for the TCR library. To make TCR beta libraries, researchers used iRepertoire HTBI primers and Arm-PCR of CDR3 regions. TCRdb itself ran the multiplex PCR reads through MiXCR, one entry per CDR3 protein. The data show 200,000 to 250,000 distinct CDR3 sequences, with just over 20% seen just once and approximately 15% held by the top ten. The material sequenced was peripheral blood mononuclear cells (PBMCs), taken at new diagnosis, from a patient treated with antithyroid drugs. The receptors derive from a female donor with Graves disease.

The gene calls are TRBV25-1 and TRBJ1-1; 10 bases map to TRBD1. CDR1 is MGHDK and CDR2 is SYGVNS in the germline V gene. The CDR3 totals 16 residues. The junction had 5 bases not matched to a gene; V was cut back by 4 bases and J by 0 bases. CDR3 DNA: TGTGCCAGCAGTGCAGACAGGGGGCGAATGAACACTGAAGCTTTCTTT. It translates to CASSADRGRMNTEAFF.

The chain employs TRBV7-9 and TRBJ1-2, with D perhaps TRBD1 (6 bases). The V end was cut by 2 bases, the J end by 0 bases, with 22 bases between. The CDR3 covers 19 residues. CDR1 is SEHNR and CDR2 is FQNEAQ in the germline V gene (reference sequence). The CDR3 loop is CASSLRLGQGRGANYGYTF. The DNA for the CDR3 is TGTGCCAGCAGCTTAAGACTCGGGCAGGGGAGAGGGGCTAACTATGGCTACACCTTC.

This clonotype was picked up many times. The gene calls are TRBV3-1 and TRBJ2-5, with D tentatively TRBD2 (6 bases). Trimming cost V 4 bases and J 5 bases, with 11 bases left between them. The V gene's germline CDR1 is LGHDT and CDR2 YNNKEL (reference sequence). This CDR3 comprises 13 residues. The CDR3 DNA follows: TGTGCCAGCAGCCCGACTAGACTCGAGACCCAGTACTTC. This codes for CASSPTRLETQYF.

Concerning this clonotype: Since a much larger clone is just one base distant, this may be a read error. The final CDR3 position lacks the conserved phenylalanine or tryptophan, pointing to a likely read error. The chain recombines TRBV20-1 with TRBJ2-1, with D tentatively TRBD2 (7 bases). This CDR3 is 16 amino acids long. Germline V gives CDR1 DFQATT, CDR2 SNEGSKA (reference sequence). Trimming took off 1 base at V and 6 bases at J, with 19 bases between the two ends. The CDR3 DNA follows: TGCAGTGCTAGAGTTGCGGGAGTAGGGGGGACCAATGAGCAGTTCATC. Translating gives CSARVAGVGGTNEQFI.

This clonotype was seen a handful of times. V is TRBV19 and J is TRBJ1-3; D gene unclear. The CDR3 totals 14 residues. The V end was cut by 6 bases, the J end by 3 bases, with 12 bases between. CDR1 and CDR2 from the germline V gene are LNHDA and SQIVND (reference sequence). CDR3 residues: CASREASHGNTIYF. CDR3 sequence (DNA): TGTGCCAGTAGAGAGGCCTCGCATGGAAACACCATATATTTT.

The sample holds many counts of this clonotype. The junction and the germline gene differ at one end; a read error may be behind it. V gene TRBV5-1 combines with J gene TRBJ2-3, with TRBD1 matching 7 bases. The V gene's germline CDR1 is SGHRS and CDR2 YFSETQ. The CDR3 runs to 15 residues. The CDR3 loop is CASSSTGPYTDTQYF. CDR3 nucleotide sequence: TGTGCCAGCAGCTCGACAGGGCCCTACACAGATACGCAGTATTTT. The variable domain in full, with the rest retrieved from reference TRBV5-1 and TRBJ2-3, is KAGVTQTPRYLIKTRGQQVTLSCSPISGHRSVSWYQQTPGQGLQFLFEYFSETQRNKGNFPGRFSGRQFSNSRSEMNVSTLELGDSALYLCASSSTGPYTDTQYFGPGTRLTVL.

In its sample, this clonotype was seen a few times. This chain joins TRBV20-1 and TRBJ1-5; TRBD1 might be the D (5 bases). The germline V gene has CDR1 DFQATT and CDR2 SNEGSKA (reference sequence). V was clipped by 5 bases and J by 3 bases, with 14 bases between them. The CDR3 runs to 14 residues. CDR3 bases: TGCAGTGCTGTCCCGGGACGGTTCAATCAGCCCCAGCATTTT. Protein product: CSAVPGRFNQPQHF.

This clonotype was seen at least ten times. The chain links TRBV18 to TRBJ2-3, with D unresolved. The ends were cut back, 3 bases at V and 0 bases at J, with 10 bases in the middle. The germline V gene has CDR1 KGHSH and CDR2 LQKENI. This CDR3 comprises 15 residues. CDR3 sequence (DNA): TGTGCCAGCTCACCCCCCCAGACTAGCACAGATACGCAGTATTTT. Encoded protein: CASSPPQTSTDTQYF.

This clonotype was recorded at least ten times. The rearrangement uses TRBV24-1 and TRBJ2-1; 14 positions agree with TRBD2. Germline V gives CDR1 KGHDR, CDR2 SFDVKD. The CDR3 contains 18 residues. After removal of 5 bases from V and 4 bases from J, the junction contained 9 bases not matched to a gene. The CDR3 nucleotides read TGTGCCACCAGTGGCGGGACTAGCGGGAGCGGTGGGTACAATGAGCAGTTCTTC. This encodes CATSGGTSGSGGYNEQFF.

The V and J genes are TRBV3-1 and TRBJ1-1; 8 bases align to TRBD1. Germline-derived CDR1 and CDR2 are LGHDT and YNNKEL (reference sequence). J lost 3 bases, V lost 1 base, and 4 bases had no gene match. The CDR3 contains 15 residues. CDR3 in amino acids: CASSQGPGGYTEAFF. CDR3 nucleotides: TGTGCCAGCAGCCAAGGTCCAGGGGGCTACACTGAAGCTTTCTTT. Filled out from reference TRBV3-1 and TRBJ1-1, the complete variable domain reads DTAVSQTPKYLVTQMGNDKSIKCEQNLGHDTMYWYKQDSKKFLKIMFSYNNKELIINETVPNRFSPKSPDKAHLNLHINSLELGDSAVYFCASSQGPGGYTEAFFGQGTRLTVV.